This is a list of T cell receptor beta chains from one sample in a study of blood T cell repertoires in COVID-19. The protocol was immunoSEQ multiplex PCR, while the TCRdb copy is restricted to in-frame clones and leaves out a portion. The sample lists approximately 180,000 clones, around 87% occurring once. The sequenced material came from peripheral blood. The receptors stem from a man aged 35 to 55 with active or convalescent COVID-19. Each CDR3 is given with its conserved first and last residue. D genes are given only for firm matches. Size values are once, few and many counts, or a class for expanded clones, and some rows have none.

D gene: .; J gene: TRBJ1-5; V gene: TRBV6-1; clone size: .; CDR3 protein: CASSDREGQPQHF; CDR3 DNA: TGTGCCAGCAGTGACAGGGAAGGTCAGCCCCAGCATTTT
D gene: .; J gene: TRBJ1-1; V gene: TRBV6-2/TRBV6-3; clone size: .; CDR3 protein: CASSYSVNMNTEAFF; CDR3 DNA: TGTGCCAGCAGTTACTCCGTAAATATGAACACTGAAGCTTTCTTT
D gene: TRBD2; J gene: TRBJ2-7; V gene: TRBV7-8; clone size: once; CDR3 protein: CASSPRLAANYEQYF; CDR3 DNA: TGTGCCAGCAGCCCGAGACTAGCGGCTAACTACGAGCAGTACTTC
D gene: TRBD1; J gene: TRBJ2-7; V gene: TRBV9; clone size: .; CDR3 protein: CASSVSGQGDHEQYF; CDR3 DNA: TGTGCCAGCAGCGTATCTGGACAGGGTGATCACGAGCAGTACTTC
D gene: .; J gene: TRBJ1-6; V gene: TRBV6-1; clone size: .; CDR3 protein: CASSEVGPVKGSPLHF; CDR3 DNA: TGTGCCAGCAGTGAAGTAGGTCCAGTTAAGGGGTCACCCCTCCACTTT
D gene: .; J gene: TRBJ1-1; V gene: TRBV18; clone size: .; CDR3 protein: CASSPTGMNTEAFF; CDR3 DNA: TGTGCCAGCTCTCCCACAGGAATGAACACTGAAGCTTTCTTT
D gene: .; J gene: TRBJ1-1; V gene: TRBV19; clone size: .; CDR3 protein: CASSIQGTMNTEAFF; CDR3 DNA: TGTGCCAGTAGTATACAGGGGACCATGAACACTGAAGCTTTCTTT
D gene: .; J gene: TRBJ1-1; V gene: TRBV30; clone size: .; CDR3 protein: CAWSRTEAFF; CDR3 DNA: TGTGCCTGGAGTCGGACTGAAGCTTTCTTT
D gene: .; J gene: TRBJ1-2; V gene: TRBV7-2; clone size: once; CDR3 protein: CASSAPAGLYGYTF; CDR3 DNA: TGTGCCAGCAGCGCCCCGGCAGGCTTGTATGGCTACACCTTC
D gene: .; J gene: TRBJ1-2; V gene: TRBV30; clone size: .; CDR3 protein: CAWTPMGLTGGYTF; CDR3 DNA: TGTGCCTGGACCCCGATGGGACTAACGGGAGGCTACACCTTC
D gene: TRBD1; J gene: TRBJ1-6; V gene: TRBV29-1; clone size: .; CDR3 protein: CSGGQGGSPLHF; CDR3 DNA: TGCAGCGGGGGACAGGGGGGTTCACCCCTCCACTTT
D gene: TRBD1; J gene: TRBJ1-1; V gene: TRBV11-2; clone size: .; CDR3 protein: CASSANRGFGTEAFF; CDR3 DNA: TGTGCCAGCAGCGCAAACAGGGGGTTTGGCACTGAAGCTTTCTTT
D gene: .; J gene: TRBJ2-5; V gene: TRBV15; clone size: .; CDR3 protein: CATSRDEGGETQYF; CDR3 DNA: TGTGCCACCAGCAGAGATGAAGGGGGTGAGACCCAGTACTTC
D gene: TRBD1; J gene: TRBJ2-2; V gene: TRBV6-5; clone size: .; CDR3 protein: CASSWDRGGGELFF; CDR3 DNA: TGTGCCAGCAGTTGGGACAGGGGTGGTGGGGAGCTGTTTTTT
D gene: TRBD2; J gene: TRBJ2-1; V gene: TRBV6-6; clone size: .; CDR3 protein: CASSYGLAGGHNEQFF; CDR3 DNA: TGTGCCAGCAGTTACGGTCTAGCGGGGGGCCACAATGAGCAGTTCTTC
D gene: TRBD1; J gene: TRBJ1-2; V gene: TRBV28; clone size: .; CDR3 protein: CASSLGQTYGYTF; CDR3 DNA: TGTGCCAGCAGCCTGGGACAGACCTATGGCTACACCTTC
D gene: .; J gene: TRBJ1-3; V gene: TRBV10-3; clone size: .; CDR3 protein: CAISDEGENTIYF; CDR3 DNA: TGTGCCATCAGTGATGAGGGTGAAAACACCATATATTTT
D gene: .; J gene: TRBJ1-6; V gene: TRBV10-3; clone size: .; CDR3 protein: CAISESRRSLSSYNSPLHF; CDR3 DNA: TGTGCCATCAGTGAGTCGAGGCGGTCACTTAGCTCCTATAATTCACCCCTCCACTTT
D gene: .; J gene: TRBJ2-3; V gene: TRBV7-2; clone size: .; CDR3 protein: CASSPSSVPQYF; CDR3 DNA: TGTGCCAGCAGCCCCTCCAGCGTTCCGCAGTATTTT
D gene: .; J gene: TRBJ2-3; V gene: TRBV4-3; clone size: .; CDR3 protein: CASSQEIGLSTDTQYF; CDR3 DNA: TGCGCCAGCAGCCAAGAGATAGGACTAAGCACAGATACGCAGTATTTT
D gene: .; J gene: TRBJ1-6; V gene: TRBV5-4; clone size: .; CDR3 protein: CASSSWPETDYNSPLHF; CDR3 DNA: TGTGCCAGCAGCTCATGGCCCGAGACAGACTATAATTCACCCCTCCACTTT
D gene: TRBD1; J gene: TRBJ1-4; V gene: TRBV19; clone size: once; CDR3 protein: CASSIQGAAEKLFF; CDR3 DNA: TGTGCCAGTAGTATACAGGGGGCAGCCGAAAAACTGTTTTTT
D gene: .; J gene: TRBJ2-5; V gene: TRBV3-1/TRBV3-2; clone size: .; CDR3 protein: CASSQDWSADSGAPGETQYF; CDR3 DNA: TGTGCCAGCAGCCAAGATTGGAGTGCGGACAGTGGGGCCCCAGGAGAGACCCAGTACTTC
D gene: .; J gene: TRBJ1-2; V gene: TRBV7-2; clone size: .; CDR3 protein: CASSLDRTTANYGYTF; CDR3 DNA: TGTGCCAGCAGCTTGGACAGAACCACAGCTAACTATGGCTACACCTTC
D gene: .; J gene: TRBJ1-1; V gene: TRBV9; clone size: .; CDR3 protein: CASSLQGYGTEAFF; CDR3 DNA: TGTGCCAGCAGCTTACAGGGTTACGGCACTGAAGCTTTCTTT
D gene: .; J gene: TRBJ2-5; V gene: TRBV18; clone size: .; CDR3 protein: CASSPRRHQETQYF; CDR3 DNA: TGTGCCAGCTCACCCCGGCGGCACCAAGAGACCCAGTACTTC
D gene: TRBD1; J gene: TRBJ1-2; V gene: TRBV28; clone size: .; CDR3 protein: CASSLDRGQLRSSGYTF; CDR3 DNA: TGTGCCAGCAGTTTAGACAGGGGGCAGCTTAGGTCGAGTGGCTACACCTTC
D gene: .; J gene: TRBJ1-4; V gene: TRBV24-1; clone size: .; CDR3 protein: CATSEGAREKLFF; CDR3 DNA: TGTGCCACCAGTGAGGGGGCTAGGGAAAAACTGTTTTTT
D gene: TRBD1; J gene: TRBJ1-1; V gene: TRBV9; clone size: once; CDR3 protein: CASSPRDRGPTNTEAFF; CDR3 DNA: TGTGCCAGCAGCCCCCGGGACAGGGGACCTACGAACACTGAAGCTTTCTTT
D gene: TRBD1; J gene: TRBJ1-1; V gene: TRBV6-6; clone size: .; CDR3 protein: CASKMTGGNTEAFF; CDR3 DNA: TGTGCCAGCAAGATGACAGGGGGGAACACTGAAGCTTTCTTT
D gene: TRBD2; J gene: TRBJ2-7; V gene: TRBV5-1; clone size: .; CDR3 protein: CASSNSGTSSSYEQYF; CDR3 DNA: TGCGCCAGCAGCAACTCCGGGACTAGCAGCTCCTACGAGCAGTACTTC
D gene: .; J gene: TRBJ2-2; V gene: TRBV3-1/TRBV3-2; clone size: .; CDR3 protein: CASSQGLLDLLNTGELFF; CDR3 DNA: TGTGCCAGCAGCCAAGGCTTATTGGACTTACTTAACACCGGGGAGCTGTTTTTT
D gene: .; J gene: TRBJ1-1; V gene: TRBV7-9; clone size: few; CDR3 protein: CASSTQGNTEAFF; CDR3 DNA: TGTGCCAGCAGCACACAGGGGAACACTGAAGCTTTCTTT
D gene: TRBD1; J gene: TRBJ1-2; V gene: TRBV30; clone size: .; CDR3 protein: CAWSVRKGAGDGYTF; CDR3 DNA: TGTGCCTGGAGTGTACGGAAGGGGGCTGGAGATGGCTACACCTTC
D gene: .; J gene: TRBJ2-2; V gene: TRBV19; clone size: .; CDR3 protein: CATGLNTGELFF; CDR3 DNA: TGTGCCACGGGATTGAACACCGGGGAGCTGTTTTTT
D gene: .; J gene: TRBJ2-3; V gene: TRBV4-1; clone size: .; CDR3 protein: CASSQVAGQRYTQYF; CDR3 DNA: TGCGCCAGCAGCCAAGTGGCGGGACAGCGGTATACGCAGTATTTT
D gene: .; J gene: TRBJ1-6; V gene: TRBV9; clone size: .; CDR3 protein: CASSVEPGGSGYNSPLHF; CDR3 DNA: TGTGCCAGCAGCGTAGAGCCCGGGGGGTCAGGTTATAATTCACCCCTCCACTTT
D gene: .; J gene: TRBJ1-1; V gene: TRBV10-1; clone size: .; CDR3 protein: CASSDTGFGTEAFF; CDR3 DNA: TGCGCCAGCAGTGATACCGGATTCGGGACTGAAGCTTTCTTT
D gene: .; J gene: TRBJ2-5; V gene: TRBV5-1; clone size: .; CDR3 protein: CASSLTQGWETQYF; CDR3 DNA: TGCGCCAGCAGCTTGACACAGGGCTGGGAGACCCAGTACTTC
D gene: .; J gene: TRBJ2-1; V gene: TRBV7-9; clone size: .; CDR3 protein: CASSGGTAPINEQFF; CDR3 DNA: TGTGCCAGCAGCGGGGGGACAGCCCCAATCAATGAGCAGTTCTTC
D gene: .; J gene: TRBJ2-2; V gene: TRBV11-2; clone size: .; CDR3 protein: CASSHNSGYTGELFF; CDR3 DNA: TGTGCCAGCAGCCACAACTCAGGTTACACCGGGGAGCTGTTTTTT
D gene: TRBD2; J gene: TRBJ2-1; V gene: TRBV4-1; clone size: once; CDR3 protein: CASSQRTSGEEQFF; CDR3 DNA: TGCGCCAGCAGCCAAAGGACTAGCGGGGAGGAGCAGTTCTTC
D gene: .; J gene: TRBJ1-2; V gene: TRBV7-9; clone size: .; CDR3 protein: CASTLWQGNYRDYGYTF; CDR3 DNA: TGTGCCAGCACCCTCTGGCAGGGTAATTATCGGGACTATGGCTACACCTTC
D gene: TRBD2; J gene: TRBJ2-5; V gene: TRBV9; clone size: once; CDR3 protein: CASSVDGGGARETQYF; CDR3 DNA: TGTGCCAGCAGCGTAGATGGCGGGGGGGCACGGGAGACCCAGTACTTC
D gene: TRBD1; J gene: TRBJ2-3; V gene: TRBV5-1; clone size: .; CDR3 protein: CASSAMGQRTGDTQYF; CDR3 DNA: TGCGCCAGCAGCGCAATGGGACAGCGAACGGGAGATACGCAGTATTTT
D gene: .; J gene: TRBJ2-7; V gene: TRBV11-1; clone size: many; CDR3 protein: CASSLGAEAYEQYF; CDR3 DNA: TGTGCCAGCAGCTTAGGAGCGGAAGCTTACGAGCAGTACTTC
D gene: .; J gene: TRBJ2-4; V gene: TRBV11-2; clone size: once; CDR3 protein: CASSWGVGRLKNIQYF; CDR3 DNA: TGTGCCAGCAGTTGGGGAGTTGGCAGACTAAAAAACATTCAGTACTTC
D gene: TRBD1; J gene: TRBJ1-2; V gene: TRBV3-1/TRBV3-2; clone size: .; CDR3 protein: CASTMGGTGYNYGYTF; CDR3 DNA: TGTGCCAGCACGATGGGAGGGACAGGGTACAACTATGGCTACACCTTC
D gene: .; J gene: TRBJ2-7; V gene: TRBV21-1; clone size: .; CDR3 protein: CASRRRTASSYEQYF; CDR3 DNA: TGTGCCAGCAGGCGGCGGACAGCAAGCTCCTACGAGCAGTACTTC
D gene: TRBD1; J gene: TRBJ1-2; V gene: TRBV6-5; clone size: .; CDR3 protein: CAVQGTHGYTF; CDR3 DNA: TGTGCCGTACAGGGGACCCATGGCTACACCTTC
D gene: .; J gene: TRBJ1-2; V gene: TRBV7-9; clone size: .; CDR3 protein: CASSLPIQHGYTF; CDR3 DNA: TGTGCCAGCAGCTTACCCATACAGCACGGCTACACCTTC
D gene: TRBD2; J gene: TRBJ2-5; V gene: TRBV19; clone size: .; CDR3 protein: CASSIEGTSPARGTQYF; CDR3 DNA: TGTGCCAGTAGTATAGAGGGGACTAGCCCTGCAAGGGGGACCCAGTACTTC
D gene: .; J gene: TRBJ1-6; V gene: TRBV7-2; clone size: .; CDR3 protein: CASSLEGDSPLHF; CDR3 DNA: TGTGCCAGCAGCTTGGAAGGGGATTCACCCCTCCACTTT
D gene: .; J gene: TRBJ2-5; V gene: TRBV11-3; clone size: .; CDR3 protein: CASSSYQQGSRETQYF; CDR3 DNA: TGTGCCAGCAGCTCTTACCAACAGGGATCCCGAGAGACCCAGTACTTC
D gene: .; J gene: TRBJ1-3; V gene: TRBV5-4; clone size: few; CDR3 protein: CASSSGYSGNTIYF; CDR3 DNA: TGTGCCAGCAGCTCAGGTTACTCTGGAAACACCATATATTTT
D gene: .; J gene: TRBJ2-2; V gene: TRBV28; clone size: .; CDR3 protein: CASSHDTINTGELFF; CDR3 DNA: TGTGCCAGCAGTCATGACACGATTAACACCGGGGAGCTGTTTTTT
D gene: TRBD1; J gene: TRBJ1-1; V gene: TRBV9; clone size: .; CDR3 protein: CASSVGTGGGTEAFF; CDR3 DNA: TGTGCCAGCAGCGTAGGGACAGGGGGAGGCACTGAAGCTTTCTTT
D gene: .; J gene: TRBJ2-2; V gene: TRBV6-5; clone size: .; CDR3 protein: CASTGKDTGELFF; CDR3 DNA: TGTGCCAGCACGGGGAAAGACACCGGGGAGCTGTTTTTT
D gene: TRBD1; J gene: TRBJ2-7; V gene: TRBV5-1; clone size: .; CDR3 protein: CASRATGVSEQYF; CDR3 DNA: TGCGCCAGCAGAGCCACAGGGGTTTCCGAGCAGTACTTC